The entry below describes one TCR beta chain. The entry originates in a study of blood T cell repertoires in COVID-19. Turning to the study itself: The cDNA or gDNA used as material had been derived from T cells, B-cell-depleted T cells, or PBMCs.

Methods used by the authors: Estimates of nucleated cell counts were drawn from the amplification of reference gene primers. Measured with immunoSEQ multiplex PCR; TCRdb has only the in-frame clones, and not every one. The DNA gave D and trimming, while V, J and clone size come from that table. The table lists approximately 140,000 clones, 84% of them singletons. Germline V CDR1 and CDR2: MNHEY, SMNVEV (reference sequence). V dropped 3 bases and J dropped 8 bases, with 16 bases sitting between them. CDR3 length: 14 residues. All enrollees were roughly 18 to 95 years old and from around 25 US areas. Clinical histories supplied by participants themselves formed the basis of cohort assignment.

This chain connects TRBV27 to TRBJ1-2; possibly TRBD1 for D (5 bases). The TCR originated in a woman between 50 and 59 years old who had been exposed to COVID-19. The sequencing sample was made of PBMCs or T cells enriched from blood (not recorded which). CDR3 bases: TGTGCCAGCAGTTTCGGTTCCGGGGGTGGCGGCTACACCTTC. This translates into CASSFGSGGGGYTF.